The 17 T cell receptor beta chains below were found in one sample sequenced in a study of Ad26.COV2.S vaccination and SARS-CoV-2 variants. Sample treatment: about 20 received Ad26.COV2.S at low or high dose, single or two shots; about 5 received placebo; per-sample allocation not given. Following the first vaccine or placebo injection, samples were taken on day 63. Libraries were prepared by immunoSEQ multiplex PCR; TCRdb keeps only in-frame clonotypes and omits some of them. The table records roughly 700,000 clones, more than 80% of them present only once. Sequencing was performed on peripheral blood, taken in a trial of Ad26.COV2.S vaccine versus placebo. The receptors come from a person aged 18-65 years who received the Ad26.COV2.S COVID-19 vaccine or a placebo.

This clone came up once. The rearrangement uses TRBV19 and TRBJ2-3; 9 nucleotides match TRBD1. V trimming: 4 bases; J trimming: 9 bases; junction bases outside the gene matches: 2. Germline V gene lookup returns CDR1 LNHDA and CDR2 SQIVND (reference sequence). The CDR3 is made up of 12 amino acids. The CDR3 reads CASSTQGATQYF. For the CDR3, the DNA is TGTGCCAGTAGTACACAGGGGGCAACGCAGTATTTT.

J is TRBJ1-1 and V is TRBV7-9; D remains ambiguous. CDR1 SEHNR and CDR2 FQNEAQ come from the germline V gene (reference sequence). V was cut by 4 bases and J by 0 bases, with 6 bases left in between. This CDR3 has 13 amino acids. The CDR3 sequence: CASSSTLNTEAFF. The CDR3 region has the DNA TGTGCCAGCAGCTCTACATTGAACACTGAAGCTTTCTTT.

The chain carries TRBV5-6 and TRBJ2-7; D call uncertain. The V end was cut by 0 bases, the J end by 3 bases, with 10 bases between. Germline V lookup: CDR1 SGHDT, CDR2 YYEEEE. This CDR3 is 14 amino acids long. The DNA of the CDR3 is TGTGCCAGCAGCTTGGGTGGATTCGGCTACGAGCAGTACTTC. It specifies CASSLGGFGYEQYF.

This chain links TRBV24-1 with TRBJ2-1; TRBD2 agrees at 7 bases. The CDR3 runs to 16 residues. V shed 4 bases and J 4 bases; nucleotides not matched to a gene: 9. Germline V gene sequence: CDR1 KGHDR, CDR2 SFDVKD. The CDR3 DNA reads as TGTGCCACCAGTGACTCCGGACTAGGATCTTACAATGAGCAGTTCTTC. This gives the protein CATSDSGLGSYNEQFF.

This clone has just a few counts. DNA of the CDR3: TGTGCCAGTAGTATAATCCAGGGAGACAGTACTGAAGCTTTCTTT. It translates to CASSIIQGDSTEAFF. The chain combines TRBV19 with TRBJ1-1; D possibly corresponds to TRBD1 (5 bases). Germline V gives CDR1 LNHDA, CDR2 SQIVND (reference sequence). The CDR3 spans 15 residues. Trimming shortened V by 2 bases and J by 5 bases, and 15 bases separated the two germline ends.

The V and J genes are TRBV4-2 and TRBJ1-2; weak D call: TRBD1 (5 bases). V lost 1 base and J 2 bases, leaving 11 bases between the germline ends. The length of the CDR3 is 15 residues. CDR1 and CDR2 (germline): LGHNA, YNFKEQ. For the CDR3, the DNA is TGTGCCAGCAGCCAAGTAGGGGCGTTCAACTATGGCTACACCTTC. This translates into CASSQVGAFNYGYTF.

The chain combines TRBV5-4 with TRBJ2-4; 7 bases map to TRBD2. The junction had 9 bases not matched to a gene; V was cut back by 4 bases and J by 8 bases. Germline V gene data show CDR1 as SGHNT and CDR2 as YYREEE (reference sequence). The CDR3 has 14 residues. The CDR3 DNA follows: TGTGCCAGCAGCCCCTTGCGGGAGAGTGACATTCAGTACTTC. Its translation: CASSPLRESDIQYF.

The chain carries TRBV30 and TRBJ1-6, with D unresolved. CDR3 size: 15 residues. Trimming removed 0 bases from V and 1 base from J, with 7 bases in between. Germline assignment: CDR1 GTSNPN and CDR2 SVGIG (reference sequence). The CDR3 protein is CAWSVTSSYNSPLHF. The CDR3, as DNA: TGTGCCTGGAGTGTAACCAGTTCCTATAATTCACCCCTCCACTTT.

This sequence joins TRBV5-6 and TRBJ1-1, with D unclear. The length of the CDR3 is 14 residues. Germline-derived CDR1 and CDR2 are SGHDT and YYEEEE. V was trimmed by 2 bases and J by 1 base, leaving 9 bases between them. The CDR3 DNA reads TGTGCCAGCAGCTTAACCAGGTCGAACACTGAAGCTTTCTTT. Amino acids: CASSLTRSNTEAFF.

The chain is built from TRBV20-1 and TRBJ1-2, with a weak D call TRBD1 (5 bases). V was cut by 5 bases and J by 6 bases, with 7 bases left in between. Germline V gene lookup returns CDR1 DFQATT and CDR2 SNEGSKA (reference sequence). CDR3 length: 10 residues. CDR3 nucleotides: TGCAGTGCTGTACAGGATGGCTACACCTTC. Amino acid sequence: CSAVQDGYTF.

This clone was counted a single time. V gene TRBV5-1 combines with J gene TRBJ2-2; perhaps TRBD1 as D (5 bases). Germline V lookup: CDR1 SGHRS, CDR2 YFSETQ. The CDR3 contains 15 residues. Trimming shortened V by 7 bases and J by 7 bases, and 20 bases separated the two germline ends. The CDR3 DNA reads TGCGCCAGCGCGACAGCCCCCGACCCGGGCGGGGAGCTGTTTTTT. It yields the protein CASATAPDPGGELFF. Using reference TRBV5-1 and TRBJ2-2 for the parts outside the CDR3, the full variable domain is KAGVTQTPRYLIKTRGQQVTLSCSPISGHRSVSWYQQTPGQGLQFLFEYFSETQRNKGNFPGRFSGRQFSNSRSEMNVSTLELGDSALYLCASATAPDPGGELFFGEGSRLTVL.

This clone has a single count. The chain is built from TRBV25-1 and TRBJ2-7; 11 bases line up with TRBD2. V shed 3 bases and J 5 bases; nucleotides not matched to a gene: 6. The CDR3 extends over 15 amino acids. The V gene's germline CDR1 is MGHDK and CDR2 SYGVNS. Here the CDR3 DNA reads TGTGCCAGCAGTGATAGGACTAGCGGGCTCGACGAGCAGTACTTC. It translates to CASSDRTSGLDEQYF.

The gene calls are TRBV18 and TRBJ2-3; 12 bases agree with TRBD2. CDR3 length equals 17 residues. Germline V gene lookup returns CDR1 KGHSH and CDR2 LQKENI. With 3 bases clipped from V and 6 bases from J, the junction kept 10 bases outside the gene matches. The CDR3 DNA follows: TGTGCCAGCTCACCCTGGACTAGCGGGGAAGGTGAGGATACGCAGTATTTT. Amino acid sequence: CASSPWTSGEGEDTQYF.

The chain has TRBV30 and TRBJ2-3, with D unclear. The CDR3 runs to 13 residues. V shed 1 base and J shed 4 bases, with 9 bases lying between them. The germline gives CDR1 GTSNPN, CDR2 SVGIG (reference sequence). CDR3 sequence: CAWSAYRPDTQYF. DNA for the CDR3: TGTGCCTGGAGTGCGTACCGTCCAGATACGCAGTATTTT.

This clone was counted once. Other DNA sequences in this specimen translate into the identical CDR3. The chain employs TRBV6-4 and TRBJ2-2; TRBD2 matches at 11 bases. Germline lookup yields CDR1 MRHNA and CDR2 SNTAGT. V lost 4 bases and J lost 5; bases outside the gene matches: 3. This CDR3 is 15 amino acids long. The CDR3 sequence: CASSVLAGGTGELFF. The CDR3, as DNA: TGTGCCAGCAGTGTCCTAGCGGGGGGAACCGGGGAGCTGTTTTTT.

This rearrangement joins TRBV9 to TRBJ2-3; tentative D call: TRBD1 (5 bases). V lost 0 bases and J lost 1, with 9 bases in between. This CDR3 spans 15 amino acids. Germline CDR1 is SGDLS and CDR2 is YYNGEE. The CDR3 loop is CASSVVLGGTDTQYF. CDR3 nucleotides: TGTGCCAGCAGCGTAGTTTTAGGGGGCACAGATACGCAGTATTTT.

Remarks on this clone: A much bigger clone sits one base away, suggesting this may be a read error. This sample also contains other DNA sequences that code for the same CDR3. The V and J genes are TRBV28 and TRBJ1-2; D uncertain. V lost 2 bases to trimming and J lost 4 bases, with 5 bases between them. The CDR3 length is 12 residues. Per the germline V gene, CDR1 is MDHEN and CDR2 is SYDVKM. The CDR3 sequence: CASSLVGYGYTF. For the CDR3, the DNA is TGTGCCAGCAGTTTAGTGGGCTATGGCTACACCTTC.